This T cell receptor beta chain was sequenced in a study of metastatic and nonmetastatic thyroid tumors. Looking at the study overall: Where malignant and benign thyroid patients were concerned, repertoires were compared across blood and tumor or nodule tissue. Broader study findings: For both blood and tumor, malignant thyroid tumors reportedly showed significantly higher TCR beta diversity than benign nodules did.

On this clone: Antigen specificity is unknown.

Before thyroid surgery, none of the patients had received any treatment. The CDR3 sequence is 15 residues long. Trimming left V 3 bases short and J 4 bases short, with 17 bases between. The V gene's germline CDR1 is SGDLS and CDR2 YYNGEE. TCRdb re-called clones from the PCR reads using MiXCR. The sample contains roughly 8,900 clones, about 30% of which appear only once. Sequenced material: tumor tissue. The clonotype originates from a female donor with papillary thyroid cancer or a benign thyroid nodule (not recorded which). Some clones in this sample may be carry-over from other donors' samples. V is TRBV9 and J is TRBJ2-7; D remains unclear. The CDR3 DNA follows: TGTGCCAGCAGCGGCGGACCAGATTTGCTATACGAGCAGTACTTC. Its translation is CASSGGPDLLYEQYF.